The present TCR beta chain was sequenced within a study of metastatic and nonmetastatic thyroid tumors. V dropped 10 bases and J dropped 3 bases, with 18 bases sitting between them. Germline V gene sequence: CDR1 MNHNS, CDR2 SASEGT. The CDR3 runs 14 residues. A few counts support this clone. Prior to thyroid surgery, none of the patients had received any treatment. TCRdb called clones again from the PCR reads with MiXCR. The data show 20,000 to 25,000 clones, about 14% seen once. Sequenced: tumor tissue. The TCR sequence derives from a female donor with papillary thyroid cancer or a benign thyroid nodule (not recorded which). Some clones in this sample may be carry-over from other donors' samples. The chain carries TRBV6-1 and TRBJ1-1, with D perhaps matching TRBD1 (5 bases). CDR3 coding DNA: TGTGCCACCCTCAGGGTGGCCAGTCACACTGAAGCTTTCTTT. It codes for CATLRVASHTEAFF.